This T cell receptor beta chain comes out of a study of metastatic and nonmetastatic thyroid tumors. This clone was seen just once. No patient had received any treatment before thyroid surgery. Trimming removed 0 bases at V and 4 bases at J, with 16 bases between. The CDR3 runs to 17 residues. Germline-derived CDR1 and CDR2 are MGHRA and YSYEKL. Via MiXCR, TCRdb re-called the PCR reads. The sample has 4,000 to 5,500 clones, 20% to 25% seen once; the top ten hold around 21%. This receptor was identified in a male donor with papillary thyroid cancer or a benign thyroid nodule (not recorded which). Some clones in this sample may be carry-over from other donors' samples. Sequencing input: tumor tissue. The chain employs TRBV4-1 and TRBJ1-3; no clear D gene. This CDR3 reads CASSQDRTESSGNTIYF. DNA of the CDR3: TGCGCCAGCAGCCAAGATAGGACGGAATCCTCCGGAAACACCATATATTTT.